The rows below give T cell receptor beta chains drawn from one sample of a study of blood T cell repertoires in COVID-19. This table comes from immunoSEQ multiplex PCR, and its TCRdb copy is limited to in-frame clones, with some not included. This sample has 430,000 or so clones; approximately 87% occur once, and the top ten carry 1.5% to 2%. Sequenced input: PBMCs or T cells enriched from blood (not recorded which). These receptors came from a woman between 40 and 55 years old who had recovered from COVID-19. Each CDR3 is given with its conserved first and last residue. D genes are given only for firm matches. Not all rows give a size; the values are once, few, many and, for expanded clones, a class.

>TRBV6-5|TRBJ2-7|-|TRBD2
CASSVTSGTYEQYF
TGTGCCAGCAGCGTAACTAGCGGAACCTACGAGCAGTACTTC
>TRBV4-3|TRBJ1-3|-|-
CASSQVHQGTGNTIYF
TGCGCCAGCAGCCAGGTCCACCAGGGTACTGGAAACACCATATATTTT
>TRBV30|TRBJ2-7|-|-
CAWSGAYYEQYF
TGTGCCTGGAGTGGGGCATACTACGAGCAGTACTTC
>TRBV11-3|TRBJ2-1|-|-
CASSLEGDEQFF
TGTGCCAGCAGCTTAGAAGGGGATGAGCAGTTCTTC
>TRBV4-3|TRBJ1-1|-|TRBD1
CASSLTGDTEAFF
TGCGCCAGCAGCCTTACAGGGGACACTGAAGCTTTCTTT
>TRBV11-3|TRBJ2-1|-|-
CASSPGSSYNEQFF
TGTGCCAGCAGCCCCGGGAGCTCCTACAATGAGCAGTTCTTC
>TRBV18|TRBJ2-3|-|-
CASSPPEEGYTDTQYF
TGTGCCAGCTCACCACCCGAGGAGGGCTACACAGATACGCAGTATTTT
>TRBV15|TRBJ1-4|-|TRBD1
CATGTGEFGNEKLFF
TGTGCCACCGGGACAGGGGAGTTTGGTAATGAAAAACTGTTTTTT
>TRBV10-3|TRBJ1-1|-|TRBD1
CAISIGGGRDTEAFF
TGTGCCATCAGTATTGGAGGGGGCAGGGACACTGAAGCTTTCTTT
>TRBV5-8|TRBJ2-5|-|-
CASSSGLRQETQYF
TGTGCCAGCAGCTCCGGACTGCGCCAAGAGACCCAGTACTTC
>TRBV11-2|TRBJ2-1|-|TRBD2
CASSLGGRRNNEQFF
TGTGCCAGCAGCTTGGGCGGGAGACGAAACAATGAGCAGTTCTTC
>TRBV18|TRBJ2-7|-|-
CASSPVGSHHEQYF
TGTGCCAGCTCACCCGTCGGGTCTCACCACGAGCAGTACTTC
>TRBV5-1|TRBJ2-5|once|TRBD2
CASSLGRLAGAGKETQYF
TGCGCCAGCAGCTTAGGAAGACTAGCGGGGGCCGGGAAAGAGACCCAGTACTTC
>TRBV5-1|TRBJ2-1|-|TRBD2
CASSFGTTGNEQFF
TGCGCCAGCAGCTTTGGGACTACCGGGAATGAGCAGTTCTTC
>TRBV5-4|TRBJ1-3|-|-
CASSLDPGNGNTIYF
TGTGCCAGCAGCTTGGATCCCGGGAATGGAAACACCATATATTTT
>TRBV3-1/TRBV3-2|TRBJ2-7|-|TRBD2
CASSQGLAGPYEQYF
TGTGCCAGCAGCCAAGGACTAGCGGGCCCCTACGAGCAGTACTTC
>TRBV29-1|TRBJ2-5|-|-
CSVAGETQYF
TGCAGCGTTGCCGGGGAGACCCAGTACTTC
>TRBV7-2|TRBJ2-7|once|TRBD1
CASSSRTGGSDEQYF
TGTGCCAGCAGCTCTCGGACAGGGGGATCGGATGAGCAGTACTTC
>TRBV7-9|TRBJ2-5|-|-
CASSANQGETQYF
TGTGCCAGCAGCGCTAATCAGGGAGAGACCCAGTACTTC
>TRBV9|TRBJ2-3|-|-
CASSLGGGTDTQYF
TGTGCCAGCAGCCTAGGGGGGGGCACAGATACGCAGTATTTT
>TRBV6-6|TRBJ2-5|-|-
CASSPRDTSGTQYF
TGTGCCAGCAGTCCCCGGGACACCAGCGGGACCCAGTACTTC
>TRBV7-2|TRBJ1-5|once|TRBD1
CASSSTGTGVLSPGHF
TGTGCCAGCAGCTCGACCGGGACAGGGGTCCTCAGCCCCGGGCATTTT
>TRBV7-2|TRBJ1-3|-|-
CASSFPTSGGPARRNTIYF
TGTGCCAGCAGCTTTCCAACGTCGGGGGGGCCGGCCCGCCGAAACACCATATATTTT
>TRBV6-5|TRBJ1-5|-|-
CASSYSMASNQPQHF
TGTGCCAGCAGTTACTCGATGGCCAGCAATCAGCCCCAGCATTTT
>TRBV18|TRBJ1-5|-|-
CASSQGASNQPQHF
TGTGCCAGCTCACAAGGGGCCAGCAATCAGCCCCAGCATTTT
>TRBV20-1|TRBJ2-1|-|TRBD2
CSASDSGSADNEQFF
TGCAGTGCTAGTGATAGCGGGAGTGCAGACAATGAGCAGTTCTTC
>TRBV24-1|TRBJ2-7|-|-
CATSDSGQYEQYF
TGTGCCACCAGTGACTCCGGACAGTACGAGCAGTACTTC
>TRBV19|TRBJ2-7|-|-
CASSILVRGYEQYF
TGTGCCAGTAGTATCCTAGTCAGGGGCTACGAGCAGTACTTC
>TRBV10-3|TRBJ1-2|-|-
CAITDRIPMGYGYTF
TGTGCCATCACGGACAGAATCCCCATGGGCTATGGCTACACCTTC
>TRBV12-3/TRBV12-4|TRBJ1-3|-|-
CASSLWGGDTIYF
TGTGCCAGCAGCCTCTGGGGGGGAGACACCATATATTTT
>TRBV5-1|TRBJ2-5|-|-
CASSADKETQYF
TGCGCCAGCAGCGCCGACAAAGAGACCCAGTACTTC
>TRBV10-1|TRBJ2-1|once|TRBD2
CASSEPSSGRANEQFF
TGCGCCAGCAGTGAGCCGTCTAGCGGGAGGGCCAATGAGCAGTTCTTC
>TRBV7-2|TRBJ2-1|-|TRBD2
CASRSSGGYNEQFF
TGTGCCAGCAGGAGTAGCGGGGGCTACAATGAGCAGTTCTTC
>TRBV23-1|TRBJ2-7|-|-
CASRPQREYVFF
TGCGCCAGCAGACCTCAGCGTGAGTATGTTTTCTTC
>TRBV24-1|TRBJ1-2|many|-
CATRGGSNYGYTF
TGTGCCACCCGTGGAGGGTCTAACTATGGCTACACCTTC
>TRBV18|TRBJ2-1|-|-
CASSPPMEVDEQFF
TGTGCCAGCTCACCACCGATGGAGGTCGATGAGCAGTTCTTC
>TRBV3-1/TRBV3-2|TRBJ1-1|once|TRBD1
CASSYPGTGAAEAFF
TGTGCCAGCAGCTACCCGGGGACAGGGGCTGCTGAAGCTTTCTTT
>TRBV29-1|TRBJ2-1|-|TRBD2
CSVVDRDLALWGLAGGSVYNEQFF
TGCAGCGTTGTAGATAGGGACCTAGCATTGTGGGGACTAGCGGGAGGTTCAGTATACAATGAGCAGTTCTTC
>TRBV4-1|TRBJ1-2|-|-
CASSQLPRSTEYGYTF
TGCGCCAGCAGCCAGTTACCGAGATCGACGGAGTATGGCTACACCTTC
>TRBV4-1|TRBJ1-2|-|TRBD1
CASSSQPGQGNYGYTF
TGCGCCAGCAGCTCGCAGCCCGGACAGGGGAACTATGGCTACACCTTC
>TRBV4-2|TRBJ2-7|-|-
CASSPRTSSYEQYF
TGTGCCAGCAGCCCTCGGACATCCTCCTACGAGCAGTACTTC
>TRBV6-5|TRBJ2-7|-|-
CACEGQTYEQYF
TGTGCCTGTGAGGGACAAACCTACGAGCAGTACTTC
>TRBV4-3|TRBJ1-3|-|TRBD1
CASSQAPAGQVRNTIYF
TGCGCCAGCAGCCAAGCCCCCGCGGGACAGGTTCGTAACACCATATATTTT
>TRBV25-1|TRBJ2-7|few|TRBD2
CARGSSGGEQYF
TGTGCCAGGGGCAGTAGCGGGGGCGAGCAGTACTTC
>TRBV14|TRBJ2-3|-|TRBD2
CASSPPGTSRDTQYF
TGTGCCAGCAGCCCCCCCGGGACTAGCAGAGATACGCAGTATTTT
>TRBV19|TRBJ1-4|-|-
CASSIRTVATNEKLFF
TGTGCCAGTAGTATCCGGACAGTTGCAACTAATGAAAAACTGTTTTTT
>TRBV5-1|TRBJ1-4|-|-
CASSLAATNEKLFF
TGCGCCAGCAGCTTGGCAGCAACTAATGAAAAACTGTTTTTT
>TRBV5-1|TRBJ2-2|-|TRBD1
CASSPDRGNTGELFF
TGCGCCAGCAGCCCGGACAGGGGCAACACCGGGGAGCTGTTTTTT
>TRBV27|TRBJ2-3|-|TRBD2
CASSLLFQRGADTQYF
TGTGCCAGCAGTTTACTGTTCCAGCGGGGCGCAGATACGCAGTATTTT
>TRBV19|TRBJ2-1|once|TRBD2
CASTRVISGSDEQFF
TGTGCCAGTACCCGGGTAATTAGCGGGAGCGATGAGCAGTTCTTC
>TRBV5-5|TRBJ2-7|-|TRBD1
CASSFGTANTYEQYF
TGTGCCAGCAGCTTTGGGACAGCAAATACCTACGAGCAGTACTTC
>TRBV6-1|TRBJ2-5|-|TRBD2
CASSEGFWLAGEETQYF
TGTGCCAGCAGTGAAGGATTTTGGTTGGCGGGAGAAGAGACCCAGTACTTC
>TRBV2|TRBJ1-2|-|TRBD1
CASSTQGADGYTF
TGTGCCAGCAGTACCCAGGGGGCGGATGGCTACACCTTC
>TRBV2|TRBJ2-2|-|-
CASSIQGFGELFF
TGTGCCAGCAGTATACAGGGTTTCGGGGAGCTGTTTTTT